The 9 T cell receptor beta chains in this list originate from one sample, sequenced in a study of blood T cell repertoires in COVID-19. Clones were read by immunoSEQ multiplex PCR, and TCRdb kept only the in-frame ones, dropping some. The sample gives tens of thousands of clones, more than 70% of which show up once; over 6% is in the top ten. Sequencing was done on a sample of peripheral blood. All receptors derive from a man aged 45-65 years with active COVID-19.

This sequence joins TRBV7-3 and TRBJ2-1, with D perhaps TRBD1 (8 bases). V gave up 5 bases and J gave up 1 base, with 18 bases separating them. Per germline, CDR1 SGHTA and CDR2 FQGTGA. The CDR3 is 17 amino acids. The CDR3 DNA reads TGTGCCAGCAGCCCTCACAGGGGGGGGAATTCCTACAATGAGCAGTTCTTC. It encodes CASSPHRGGNSYNEQFF.

The chain has TRBV9 and TRBJ2-1; 7 bases align to TRBD1. V gave up 2 bases and J gave up 4 bases; unmatched junction bases: 3. CDR3 size: 14 residues. The germline V gene encodes CDR1 SGDLS and CDR2 YYNGEE. The CDR3: CASSVGTVYNEQFF. For the CDR3, the DNA is TGTGCCAGCAGCGTCGGGACAGTTTACAATGAGCAGTTCTTC.

This clone was counted once. The gene calls are TRBV14 and TRBJ2-5, with 11 nucleotides matching TRBD2. This CDR3 region has 16 residues. Germline V lookup: CDR1 SGHDN, CDR2 FVKESK. V shed 1 base, J shed 5 bases, and the junction held 6 bases outside the gene matches. The CDR3 loop reads CASSQGLAGRWETQYF. Here the CDR3 DNA reads TGTGCCAGCAGCCAAGGACTAGCGGGACGTTGGGAGACCCAGTACTTC.

The chain uses TRBV6-5 and TRBJ2-5, with 8 bases aligning to TRBD2. This CDR3 region has 15 residues. CDR1 and CDR2 (germline): MNHEY, SVGAGI. Losses at the gene ends were 10 bases for V and 8 bases for J; bases not matched to a gene: 18. The CDR3 sequence: CATASGGEVRGTQYF. DNA for the CDR3: TGTGCCACAGCGTCGGGAGGGGAGGTGAGGGGTACCCAGTACTTC.

The chain links TRBV7-9 to TRBJ1-4; tentative D call: TRBD1 (6 bases). The CDR3 sequence is 15 residues long. Germline loops: CDR1 SEHNR, CDR2 FQNEAQ (reference sequence). The ends were cut back, 5 bases at V and 5 bases at J, with 15 bases in the middle. The DNA of the CDR3 is TGTGCCAGCAGCCCTCAGGACAGATGGAATGAAAAACTGTTTTTT. Protein product: CASSPQDRWNEKLFF.

The rearrangement links TRBV21-1 to TRBJ1-5. TRBV21-1 is a listed pseudogene. This CDR3 has 15 amino acids. CDR3 in DNA: TGTGCCAGCAGCAAAGCCTCCCGGGGGAATCAGCCCCAGCATTTT. Its translation is CASSKASRGNQPQHF.

V gene TRBV25-1 combines with J gene TRBJ1-5, with D perhaps TRBD1 (5 bases). Looked up from germline, CDR1 is MGHDK and CDR2 is SYGVNS. V was cut by 4 bases and J by 5 bases, with 21 bases left in between. The CDR3 is 17 amino acids. CDR3 residues: CASSASDKQVTDQPQHF. The CDR3 nucleotides read TGTGCCAGCAGTGCGAGTGACAAACAGGTCACAGATCAGCCCCAGCATTTT.

The chain combines TRBV7-2 with TRBJ2-5, with D maybe TRBD2 (6 bases). Germline V lookup: CDR1 SGHTA, CDR2 FQGNSA. V shed 3 bases and J shed 1 base, with 9 bases lying between them. The length of the CDR3 is 14 residues. CDR3 nucleotides: TGTGCCAGCAGCTTTCGGGGGTTCCAAGAGACCCAGTACTTC. Translating gives CASSFRGFQETQYF.

The chain combines TRBV4-2 with TRBJ1-6; D is possibly TRBD1 (6 bases). In germline, CDR1 is LGHNA, CDR2 YNFKEQ. V lost 0 bases to trimming and J lost 6 bases, with 12 bases between them. CDR3 length: 16 amino acids. The CDR3 is CASSQDFQGTNSPLHF. CDR3 nucleotide sequence: TGTGCCAGCAGCCAAGATTTTCAGGGGACTAATTCACCCCTCCACTTT.